The 31 T cell receptor beta chains below were found in one sample sequenced in a study of control samples from healthy donors and cancer patients. TCRdb keeps only in-frame clones here, not all; method: immunoSEQ multiplex PCR. The sample gives over 150,000 clones, around 90% of which show up once; 1.1% to 1.5% is in the top ten. The sequencing sample was made of blood. All receptors come from a woman in her fifties or sixties in good health.

In regard to this clone: Distinct nucleotide sequences in the sample also encode this CDR3. The chain has TRBV5-1 and TRBJ2-7, with D perhaps being TRBD1 or TRBD2 (6 bases each). Trimming took off 0 bases at V and 3 bases at J, with 13 bases between the two ends. CDR3 length: 15 amino acids. Germline assignment: CDR1 SGHRS and CDR2 YFSETQ. The CDR3 nucleotides read TGCGCCAGCAGCTTGGGGGGGGCGGGACTCTACGAGCAGTACTTC. Amino acid sequence: CASSLGGAGLYEQYF.

The chain links TRBV9 to TRBJ2-7; perhaps TRBD1 as D (6 bases). The CDR3 covers 13 residues. CDR1 and CDR2 (germline): SGDLS, YYNGEE. V was cut by 4 bases and J by 2 bases, with 10 bases left in between. In DNA, the CDR3 is TGTGCCAGCAGCCCGACAGGAACCTACGAGCAGTACTTC. Protein: CASSPTGTYEQYF.

V and J are TRBV3-1 (or the pseudogene TRBV3-2) and TRBJ1-4; D is uncertain. CDR1 and CDR2 from the germline V gene are LGHDT and YNNKEL (reference sequence). Deletions cut 5 bases from V and 5 bases from J, with 15 bases between. The CDR3 contains 15 residues. The CDR3 reads CASSLSIQRNEKLFF. Written as DNA, the CDR3 is TGTGCCAGCAGCTTAAGCATACAGCGAAATGAAAAACTGTTTTTT.

This clone has just one count. The V gene is TRBV7-3, the J gene TRBJ2-3; 13 bases map to TRBD2. The CDR3 runs 17 residues. Per the germline V gene, CDR1 is SGHTA and CDR2 is FQGTGA. V was clipped by 5 bases and J by 5 bases; unmatched bases: 10. CDR3 amino acids: CASSQGLAGPYRDTQYF. For the CDR3, the DNA is TGTGCCAGCAGCCAGGGACTAGCGGGGCCCTATCGAGATACGCAGTATTTT.

Here the CDR3 DNA reads TGCAGTGTGGCTTACTATGGCTACACCTTC. Translated, it gives CSVAYYGYTF. The rearrangement links TRBV20-1 to TRBJ1-2; no clear D. V lost 7 bases to trimming and J lost 3 bases, with 6 bases between them. The CDR3 extends over 10 amino acids. Germline lookup yields CDR1 DFQATT and CDR2 SNEGSKA (reference sequence).

CDR3 sequence: CASSPWVGGVSPLHF. CDR3 sequence (DNA): TGTGCCAGCAGCCCTTGGGTCGGCGGAGTTTCACCCCTCCACTTT. The chain recombines TRBV28 with TRBJ1-6; D is ambiguous. V was shortened by 6 bases and J by 9 bases, with 18 bases between the two germline ends. The CDR3 consists of 15 residues. CDR1 MDHEN and CDR2 SYDVKM come from the germline V gene.

This chain uses TRBV7-2 with TRBJ1-1, with a weak D call TRBD1 (5 bases). V lost 0 bases, J lost 3 bases, and 11 bases lay in between. The CDR3 consists of 15 residues. Germline loops: CDR1 SGHTA, CDR2 FQGNSA. This CDR3 reads CASSLAGGSDTEAFF. Here the CDR3 DNA reads TGTGCCAGCAGCTTAGCGGGGGGGTCGGACACTGAAGCTTTCTTT.

The chain is built from TRBV7-2 and TRBJ1-2; D is ambiguous. The germline CDR1 and CDR2 sequences are SGHTA and FQGNSA. There are 13 residues in the CDR3. V was cut by 5 bases and J by 8 bases, with 15 bases left in between. The CDR3 DNA sequence: TGTGCCAGCAGCCAAAACCGGGAGGAAGGCTACACCTTC. Its translation: CASSQNREEGYTF. Variable domain in full (rest from reference TRBV7-2 and TRBJ1-2): GAGVSQSPSNKVTEKGKDVELRCDPISGHTALYWYRQSLGQGLEFLIYFQGNSAPDKSGLPSDRFSAERTGGSVSTLTIQRTQQEDSAVYLCASSQNREEGYTFGSGTRLTVV.

The chain recombines TRBV29-1 with TRBJ1-6; no firm D call. V was shortened by 6 bases and J by 9 bases, with 15 bases between the two germline ends. CDR1 and CDR2 (germline): SQVTM, ANQGSEA. CDR3 length equals 13 residues. CDR3 DNA sequence: TGCAGCGTCCAAGGTGATTTTAGTTCACCCCTCCACTTT. Translated, it gives CSVQGDFSSPLHF.

The rearrangement joins TRBV4-2 to TRBJ1-1; unclear D gene. The V and J ends lost 0 bases and 7 bases respectively, with 15 bases between them. This CDR3 spans 15 amino acids. CDR1 and CDR2 from the germline V gene are LGHNA and YNFKEQ. The DNA of the CDR3 is TGTGCCAGCAGCCAAGATCGATCCAGCCTACTTGAAGCTTTCTTT. It codes for CASSQDRSSLLEAFF.

The V gene is TRBV5-6, the J gene TRBJ2-7; tentative D call: TRBD2 (6 bases). The CDR3 runs to 15 residues. V lost 3 bases, J lost 2 bases, and 15 bases lay in between. The germline CDR1 and CDR2 sequences are SGHDT and YYEEEE. CDR3 bases: TGTGCCAGCAGCTCAAATAACCGGGGGACCTACGAGCAGTACTTC. It encodes CASSSNNRGTYEQYF.

V and J are TRBV9 and TRBJ1-6; D possibly corresponds to TRBD1 (6 bases). The CDR3 sequence is 14 residues long. The germline gives CDR1 SGDLS, CDR2 YYNGEE. V was cut by 4 bases and J by 8 bases, with 13 bases left in between. The CDR3 loop reads CASSWGGGDSPLHF. As DNA, the CDR3 is TGTGCCAGCAGCTGGGGGGGCGGGGATTCACCCCTCCACTTT.

The chain uses TRBV9 and TRBJ1-3; 7 positions match TRBD1. Germline CDR1 is SGDLS and CDR2 is YYNGEE. There are 15 residues in the CDR3. V lost 2 bases and J lost 4; bases outside the gene matches: 6. The DNA of the CDR3 is TGTGCCAGCAGCGTCAACACAGGGGCCGGAAACACCATATATTTT. Translating it yields CASSVNTGAGNTIYF. Using reference TRBV9 and TRBJ1-3 for the parts outside the CDR3, the full variable domain is DSGVTQTPKHLITATGQRVTLRCSPRSGDLSVYWYQQSLDQGLQFLIQYYNGEERAKGNILERFSAQQFPDLHSELNLSSLELGDSALYFCASSVNTGAGNTIYFGEGSWLTVV.

The V and J genes are TRBV15 and TRBJ1-4; no clear D. The V end was cut by 3 bases, the J end by 3 bases, with 5 bases between. The CDR3 has 13 amino acids. CDR1 is LNHNV and CDR2 is YYDKDF in the germline V gene (reference sequence). CDR3 DNA sequence: TGTGCCACCAGCAGGAGTCCTAATGAAAAACTGTTTTTT. It specifies CATSRSPNEKLFF.

The chain combines TRBV12-3 or TRBV12-4 with TRBJ1-4; no firm D call. The V end was cut by 1 base, the J end by 14 bases, with 11 bases between. This CDR3 contains 12 residues. DNA for the CDR3: TGTGCCAGCAGTTTAGGAGCCGGACGGCTGTTTTTT. Translated, it gives CASSLGAGRLFF.

The CDR3 nucleotides are TGTGCCAGCTTACAGGGGGGCGGAAACACCATATATTTT. Translated, it gives CASLQGGGNTIYF. The rearrangement links TRBV28 to TRBJ1-3, with 8 bases identical to TRBD1. CDR3 length equals 13 residues. Germline CDR1 and CDR2: MDHEN and SYDVKM. V trimming: 8 bases; J trimming: 4 bases; junction bases outside the gene matches: 4.

V and J are TRBV10-3 and TRBJ1-2, with 10 positions matching TRBD1. Per the germline V gene, CDR1 is ENHRY and CDR2 is SYGVKD. The CDR3 totals 14 residues. With V trimmed by 4 bases and J by 7 bases, 6 bases remained unmatched. The CDR3 DNA reads as TGTGCCATCAGTGGGGGGAGACAGGGGGCTGGCTACACCTTC. As protein: CAISGGRQGAGYTF.

This rearrangement joins TRBV5-1 to TRBJ1-4; D remains unclear. Trimming cost V 0 bases and J 3 bases, with 3 bases left between them. CDR1 and CDR2 (germline): SGHRS, YFSETQ. This CDR3 is 13 amino acids long. This CDR3 is CASSLGANEKLFF. The CDR3 DNA is TGCGCCAGCAGCTTGGGTGCTAATGAAAAACTGTTTTTT.

This clone appeared a single time. CDR3 coding DNA: TGCGCCAGCAGCTCAACGGACGAGGGGGAAAAACTGTTTTTT. Translating gives CASSSTDEGEKLFF. The chain has TRBV5-1 and TRBJ1-4, with a tentative D call TRBD1 (5 bases). This CDR3 comprises 14 residues. CDR1 is SGHRS, CDR2 YFSETQ, per germline. Trimming pared 3 bases from V and 8 bases from J, leaving 14 bases between.

CDR3 sequence reads: CASSLVSNQPQHF. CDR3 bases: TGTGCCAGCAGTTTAGTTAGCAATCAGCCCCAGCATTTT. The chain recombines TRBV12-3 or TRBV12-4 with TRBJ1-5; D not certain. Trimming removed 1 base at V and 0 bases at J, with 1 base between. The CDR3 covers 13 residues.

The CDR3 sequence is CATSDSTVSRTEAFF. In DNA form, the CDR3 reads TGTGCCACCAGTGATTCAACGGTTTCCCGCACTGAAGCTTTCTTT. This chain uses TRBV24-1 with TRBJ1-1; the D is unclear. The V end was cut by 2 bases, the J end by 4 bases, with 13 bases between. Germline V CDR1 and CDR2: KGHDR, SFDVKD. The CDR3 runs to 15 residues.

A note on this clone: A read error may explain this, as a much larger clone is one base away. This chain uses TRBV3-1 (or the pseudogene TRBV3-2) with TRBJ2-5; unclear D gene. CDR1 and CDR2 from the germline V gene are LGHDT and YNNKEL (reference sequence). The germline V and J ends were trimmed by 4 bases and 1 base, with 1 base remaining between them. This CDR3 is built from 11 residues. CDR3 in DNA: TGTGCCAGCAGCCGCCAAGAGACCCAGTACTTC. Translating it yields CASSRQETQYF.

This clone was seen only once. The chain couples TRBV25-1 to TRBJ2-3; 14 nucleotides match TRBD2. J lost 5 bases, V lost 3 bases, and 7 bases had no gene match. Germline assignment: CDR1 MGHDK and CDR2 SYGVNS. The CDR3 is made up of 17 amino acids. CDR3 nucleotides: TGTGCCAGCAGTGAGGGTCGACTAGCGGGGGGGGGAGATACGCAGTATTTT. As protein: CASSEGRLAGGGDTQYF. The full variable domain, with the rest looked up from reference TRBV25-1 and TRBJ2-3, is EADIYQTPRYLVIGTGKKITLECSQTMGHDKMYWYQQDPGMELHLIHYSYGVNSTEKGDLSSESTVSRIRTEHFPLTLESARPSHTSQYLCASSEGRLAGGGDTQYFGPGTRLTVL.

The rearrangement joins TRBV30 to TRBJ2-5; either TRBD1 or TRBD2 may supply D (5 bases each). The germline gives CDR1 GTSNPN, CDR2 SVGIG (reference sequence). The CDR3 runs to 12 residues. CDR3 amino acids: CASGRLQETQYF. CDR3 coding DNA: TGTGCGTCGGGGCGCCTCCAAGAGACCCAGTACTTC.

This clone was detected once. The gene calls are TRBV7-2 and TRBJ2-3, with D tentatively TRBD2 (6 bases). This CDR3 has 13 residues. CDR1 and CDR2 (germline): SGHTA, FQGNSA. Between the trimmed V and J ends, which lost 4 bases and 2 bases, there was a span of 7 bases. The CDR3 DNA reads TGTGCCAGCAGCTGGACTACCACAGATACGCAGTATTTT. The encoded protein is CASSWTTTDTQYF. Filled out from reference TRBV7-2 and TRBJ2-3, the complete variable domain reads GAGVSQSPSNKVTEKGKDVELRCDPISGHTALYWYRQSLGQGLEFLIYFQGNSAPDKSGLPSDRFSAERTGGSVSTLTIQRTQQEDSAVYLCASSWTTTDTQYFGPGTRLTVL.

Written as DNA, the CDR3 is TGCGCCAGCAGCTTGAATGGCGGGAGCACAGATACGCAGTATTTT. This sequence encodes CASSLNGGSTDTQYF. The V and J genes are TRBV5-1 and TRBJ2-3; the D gene is possibly TRBD2 (5 bases). The CDR3 consists of 15 residues. Germline assignment: CDR1 SGHRS and CDR2 YFSETQ. Trimming took 1 base from V and 0 from J, leaving 9 bases between them.

This chain joins TRBV6-5 and TRBJ1-2; 10 nucleotides line up with TRBD1. The CDR3 totals 13 residues. V trimming: 7 bases; J trimming: 10 bases; junction bases outside the gene matches: 9. Germline V gene data show CDR1 as MNHEY and CDR2 as SVGAGI. The CDR3 spells CASTNLDRGAYTF. The CDR3 coding sequence is TGTGCCAGCACCAACCTGGACAGGGGGGCCTACACCTTC.

The gene calls are TRBV2 and TRBJ2-7, with D tentatively TRBD1 or TRBD2 (7 bases each). Germline V lookup: CDR1 SNHLY, CDR2 FYNNEI. The CDR3 has 15 amino acids. Deletions cut 4 bases from V and 4 bases from J, with 17 bases between. In DNA form, the CDR3 reads TGTGCCAGCAGTGCGCAGGGGGGGTACAATTACGAGCAGTACTTC. As protein: CASSAQGGYNYEQYF.

This clone was found once. One end of the junction is discordant with germline, which a read error may explain. The V call is TRBV5-1, the J call TRBJ2-3; D may be TRBD1 or TRBD2 (7 bases each). Germline V lookup: CDR1 SGHRS, CDR2 YFSETQ. The CDR3 runs to 15 residues. The CDR3 DNA reads TGCGCCAGCAGCCTGGAAGTGAGCGGGACAGATACGCGGTATTTT. Residues: CASSLEVSGTDTRYF.

This chain connects TRBV10-3 to TRBJ2-3, with 9 bases lining up with TRBD2. This CDR3 is 14 amino acids long. CDR1 ENHRY and CDR2 SYGVKD come from the germline V gene. With 6 bases clipped from V and 1 base from J, the junction kept 2 bases outside the gene matches. CDR3 sequence: CAIRRTSGTDTQYF. The CDR3, as DNA: TGTGCCATCAGGCGGACTAGCGGCACAGATACGCAGTATTTT.

The rearrangement links TRBV7-3 to TRBJ2-3; D uncertain. This CDR3 has 14 amino acids. The germline CDR1 and CDR2 sequences are SGHTA and FQGTGA. The ends were cut back, 0 bases at V and 4 bases at J, with 8 bases in the middle. CDR3 loop: CASSLTPWADTQYF. The CDR3 coding sequence is TGTGCCAGCAGCTTAACGCCCTGGGCAGATACGCAGTATTTT. The full variable domain, in which reference TRBV7-3 and TRBJ2-3 provide the parts outside the CDR3, is GAGVSQTPSNKVTEKGKYVELRCDPISGHTALYWYRQSLGQGPEFLIYFQGTGAADDSGLPNDRFFAVRPEGSVSTLKIQRTERGDSAVYLCASSLTPWADTQYFGPGTRLTVL.